This passage covers 18 T cell receptor beta chains from one sample sequenced in a study of graft-versus-host responses after intestinal transplantation. Sequencing was performed with immunoSEQ multiplex PCR; in TCRdb, only in-frame clones are kept and a portion is missing. The profile covers 90,000 to 95,000 clones, with about 93% appearing a single time and around 6% taken by the ten largest. These receptors' antigens are unknown. This specimen consisted of unstimulated CD8+ T cells sorted from spleen or lymph node cells, obtained before intestinal transplant. The receptors originated from a human donor who received an intestinal transplant.

Regarding this clone: Other DNA sequences in this sample translate to the same CDR3. V usage is TRBV6-1 and J usage is TRBJ2-5, with D possibly TRBD1 on 6 matching bases. V gave up 7 bases and J gave up 0 bases, with 6 bases separating them. This CDR3 comprises 12 residues. CDR1 and CDR2 from the germline V gene are MNHNS and SASEGT. CDR3 loop: CASTGDQETQYF. The CDR3 region has the DNA TGTGCCAGCACAGGGGACCAAGAGACCCAGTACTTC.

J is TRBJ2-1 and V is TRBV27, with TRBD2 identical over 8 bases. CDR3 length: 18 residues. Germline-derived CDR1 and CDR2 are MNHEY and SMNVEV (reference sequence). J gave up 0 bases and V 3 bases, and 10 bases lay outside the gene matches. CDR3 residues: CASSFWPGGPGSYNEQFF. In DNA, the CDR3 is TGTGCCAGCAGTTTCTGGCCGGGAGGGCCAGGCTCCTACAATGAGCAGTTCTTC.

V is TRBV2 and J is TRBJ2-2; no clear D. The CDR3 is 12 residues long. V lost 7 bases and J 4 bases, leaving 7 bases between the germline ends. In germline, CDR1 is SNHLY, CDR2 FYNNEI. CDR3 nucleotides: TGTGCCAGCAAGGCAGGCACCGGGGAGCTGTTTTTT. Translated, it gives CASKAGTGELFF.

This chain joins TRBV27 and TRBJ2-1; maybe TRBD2 (6 bases). The CDR3 contains 15 residues. V dropped 5 bases and J dropped 0 bases, with 11 bases sitting between them. Germline V gene sequence: CDR1 MNHEY, CDR2 SMNVEV (reference sequence). CDR3 region: CASSGTESSYNEQFF. Here the CDR3 DNA reads TGTGCCAGCAGTGGGACTGAAAGCTCCTACAATGAGCAGTTCTTC.

This clone was seen a handful of times. This sequence joins TRBV6-4 and TRBJ2-3; D may be TRBD2 (6 bases). Germline CDR1 and CDR2: MRHNA and SNTAGT. CDR3 length: 13 amino acids. The V end was cut by 5 bases, the J end by 0 bases, with 6 bases between. CDR3 in DNA: TGTGCCAGCAGTAGCGGGAGCACAGATACGCAGTATTTT. This sequence encodes CASSSGSTDTQYF.

This clone was detected only a few times. V is TRBV6-5 and J is TRBJ2-7, with TRBD2 matching 11 bases. CDR1 and CDR2 (germline): MNHEY, SVGAGI. The CDR3 runs 12 residues. The J segment lost 4 bases and the V segment lost 8 bases, leaving 1 base of the junction unmatched. The CDR3 protein is CASGTSGYEQYF. The CDR3 DNA follows: TGTGCCAGCGGGACTAGCGGATACGAGCAGTACTTC.

This clone was observed a handful of times. The chain links TRBV9 to TRBJ2-5; TRBD2 aligns across 10 bases. This CDR3 is 15 amino acids long. CDR1 is SGDLS and CDR2 is YYNGEE in the germline V gene. Trimming took 5 bases from V and 4 from J; bases not matched to a gene: 8. The DNA of the CDR3 is TGTGCCAGCAGTGAATTCCTAGCGGGAGTAGAGACCCAGTACTTC. Translation gives CASSEFLAGVETQYF.

The genes are TRBV2 and TRBJ2-3; D tentatively reads TRBD1 or TRBD2 (6 bases each). The CDR3 covers 16 residues. Germline values: CDR1 SNHLY, CDR2 FYNNEI. Deletions cut 2 bases from V and 2 bases from J, with 14 bases between. CDR3 amino acids: CASSELGGRVTDTQYF. The CDR3 DNA reads as TGTGCCAGCAGTGAATTGGGGGGCCGGGTCACAGATACGCAGTATTTT.

This clone has just one count. V gene TRBV7-9 combines with J gene TRBJ2-6; D uncertain. Per the germline V gene, CDR1 is SEHNR and CDR2 is FQNEAQ (reference sequence). V shed 5 bases and J shed 2 bases, with 7 bases lying between them. CDR3 length: 14 amino acids. CDR3: CASSALTGANVLTF. The CDR3 nucleotides are TGTGCCAGCAGCGCCCTAACTGGGGCCAACGTCCTGACTTTC.

This chain links TRBV7-9 with TRBJ2-1; D may be TRBD2 (7 bases). Trimming left V 5 bases short and J 0 bases short, with 11 bases between. Germline V gene sequence: CDR1 SEHNR, CDR2 FQNEAQ (reference sequence). The CDR3 is made up of 15 amino acids. Here the CDR3 reads CASSPGGGSYNEQFF. Written as DNA, the CDR3 is TGTGCCAGCAGCCCGGGGGGCGGCTCCTACAATGAGCAGTTCTTC.

The CDR3 spells CASSLVNREAFF. The DNA for the CDR3 is TGTGCCAGCAGCTTAGTAAACAGGGAAGCTTTCTTT. V usage is TRBV7-9 and J usage is TRBJ1-1; TRBD1 is a possible D gene (5 bases). This CDR3 has 12 residues. Germline loops: CDR1 SEHNR, CDR2 FQNEAQ (reference sequence). V gave up 1 base and J gave up 8 bases, with 8 bases separating them.

The chain recombines TRBV7-6 with TRBJ2-2; either TRBD1 or TRBD2 may fit D (5 bases each). With 1 base removed from V and 4 bases from J, the gap between germline ends came to 13 bases. In germline, CDR1 is SGHVS, CDR2 FNYEAQ. This CDR3 is 16 amino acids long. CDR3 sequence (DNA): TGTGCCAGCAGCTTAGGGCATGGGACCCCCACCGGGGAGCTGTTTTTT. Protein: CASSLGHGTPTGELFF.

The V call is TRBV6-5, the J call TRBJ1-2; 7 bases align to TRBD1. The germline CDR1 and CDR2 sequences are MNHEY and SVGAGI. J was trimmed by 8 bases and V by 2 bases; bases with no gene match: 8. The CDR3 extends over 14 amino acids. In DNA form, the CDR3 reads TGTGCCAGCAGTTACCTAAAGAGGGGGCAAGGCTACACCTTC. Translated: CASSYLKRGQGYTF.

This chain uses TRBV10-3 with TRBJ1-3; TRBD1 matches at 9 bases. There are 16 residues in the CDR3. J gave up 1 base and V 6 bases, and 7 bases lay outside the gene matches. Germline lookup yields CDR1 ENHRY and CDR2 SYGVKD. This chain's CDR3 is CAIRNRDRESGNTIYF. In nucleotides, the CDR3 is TGTGCCATCAGAAACCGGGACAGGGAGTCTGGAAACACCATATATTTT.

The rearrangement joins TRBV10-3 to TRBJ2-7, with TRBD1 matching over 7 bases. This CDR3 comprises 15 residues. Germline V gives CDR1 ENHRY, CDR2 SYGVKD. J lost 2 bases, V lost 0 bases, and 4 bases had no gene match. The chain's CDR3 is CAISESTGATYEQYF. CDR3 DNA: TGTGCCATCAGTGAGTCAACAGGGGCCACCTACGAGCAGTACTTC.

The chain couples TRBV5-4 to TRBJ2-7; D remains ambiguous. CDR3 length: 14 amino acids. V lost 0 bases to trimming and J lost 1 base, with 8 bases between them. Germline CDR1 reads SGHNT; CDR2 reads YYREEE (reference sequence). The CDR3 DNA is TGTGCCAGCAGCTTGGAACGGATTTCCTACGAGCAGTACTTC. It specifies CASSLERISYEQYF.

A note on this clone: This CDR3 is also generated by other DNA sequences in the sample. The chain joins TRBV5-5 to TRBJ2-7, with TRBD2 matching over 10 bases. The CDR3 spans 14 residues. The ends lost 2 bases at V and 2 bases at J; junction bases unmatched: 1. The germline gives CDR1 SGHKS, CDR2 YYEKEE (reference sequence). CDR3 amino acids: CASSFLAGAYEQYF. The CDR3 coding sequence is TGTGCCAGCAGCTTTCTAGCGGGAGCCTACGAGCAGTACTTC. The full variable domain, with the rest looked up from reference TRBV5-5 and TRBJ2-7, is DAGVTQSPTHLIKTRGQQVTLRCSPISGHKSVSWYQQVLGQGPQFIFQYYEKEERGRGNFPDRFSARQFPNYSSELNVNALLLGDSALYLCASSFLAGAYEQYFGPGTRLTVT.

The chain links TRBV4-1 to TRBJ1-6; D remains ambiguous. This CDR3 contains 15 residues. Germline V lookup: CDR1 MGHRA, CDR2 YSYEKL. Trimming shortened V by 0 bases and J by 9 bases, and 12 bases separated the two germline ends. CDR3 residues: CASSQERTLGSPLHF. CDR3 nucleotides: TGCGCCAGCAGCCAAGAAAGAACCCTTGGTTCACCCCTCCACTTT.